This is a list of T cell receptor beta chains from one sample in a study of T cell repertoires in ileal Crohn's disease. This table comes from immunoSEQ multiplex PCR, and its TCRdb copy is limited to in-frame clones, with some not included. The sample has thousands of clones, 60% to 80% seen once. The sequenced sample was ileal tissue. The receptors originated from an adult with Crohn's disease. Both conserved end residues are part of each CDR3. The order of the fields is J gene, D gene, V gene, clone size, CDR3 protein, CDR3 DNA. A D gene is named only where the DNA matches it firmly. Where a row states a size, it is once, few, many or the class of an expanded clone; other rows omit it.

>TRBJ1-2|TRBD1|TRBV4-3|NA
CASSWTGGYGYTF
TGCGCCAGCAGCTGGACAGGGGGGTATGGCTACACCTTC
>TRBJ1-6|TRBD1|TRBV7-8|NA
CASSRTGWDSPLHF
TGTGCCAGCAGCAGGACAGGGTGGGATTCACCCCTCCACTTT
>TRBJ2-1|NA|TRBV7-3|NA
CASSYSEVRSYNEQFF
TGTGCCAGCAGCTACTCGGAAGTGAGGTCCTACAATGAGCAGTTCTTC
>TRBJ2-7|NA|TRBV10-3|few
CATSFSYEQYF
TGTGCCACCAGCTTCTCCTACGAGCAGTACTTC
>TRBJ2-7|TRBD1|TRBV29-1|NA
CSVWGQAKNEQYF
TGCAGCGTGTGGGGACAGGCCAAAAACGAGCAGTACTTC
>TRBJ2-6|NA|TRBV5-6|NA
CASSSGWGTGANVLTF
TGTGCCAGCAGCTCGGGGTGGGGAACGGGGGCCAACGTCCTGACTTTC
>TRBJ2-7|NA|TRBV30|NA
CAWSVRANEQYF
TGTGCCTGGAGTGTCCGAGCCAACGAGCAGTACTTC
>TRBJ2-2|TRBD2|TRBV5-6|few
CASSYQRGGLTGELFF
TGTGCCAGCAGCTACCAGCGGGGGGGTCTCACCGGGGAGCTGTTTTTT
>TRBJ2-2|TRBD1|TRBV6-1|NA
CASGQGWGTGELFF
TGTGCCTCCGGACAGGGTTGGGGCACCGGGGAGCTGTTTTTT
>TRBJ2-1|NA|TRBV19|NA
CASMEGGAGNEQFF
TGTGCCAGCATGGAGGGGGGGGCCGGCAATGAGCAGTTCTTC
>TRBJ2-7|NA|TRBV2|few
CASIHQGIYEQYF
TGTGCCAGCATACACCAGGGTATCTACGAGCAGTACTTC
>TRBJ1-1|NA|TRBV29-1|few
CSVEEGAAFF
TGCAGCGTTGAAGAGGGGGCGGCTTTCTTT
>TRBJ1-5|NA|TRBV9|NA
CASSGGGSSFYQPQHF
TGTGCCAGCAGCGGAGGCGGCAGTTCATTTTATCAGCCCCAGCATTTT
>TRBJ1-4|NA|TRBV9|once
CASSVTGNNEKLFF
TGTGCCAGCAGCGTGACAGGAAATAATGAAAAACTGTTTTTT
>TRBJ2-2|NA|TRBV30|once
CAWSARWPLGELFF
TGTGCCTGGAGTGCCAGGTGGCCCCTCGGGGAGCTGTTTTTT
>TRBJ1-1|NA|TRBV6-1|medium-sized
CASAALYGTEAFF
TGTGCCAGCGCTGCGTTGTACGGGACTGAAGCTTTCTTT
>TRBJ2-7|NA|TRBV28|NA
CASSTQRLGLAYEQYF
TGTGCCAGCAGTACCCAGAGACTCGGTCTTGCCTACGAGCAGTACTTC
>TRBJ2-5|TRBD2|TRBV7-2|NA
CASSSGTSLQETQYF
TGTGCCAGCAGCTCCGGGACTAGCCTCCAAGAGACCCAGTACTTC
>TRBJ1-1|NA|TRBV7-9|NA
CASSSQLQMNTEAFF
TGTGCCAGCAGCTCACAGCTTCAGATGAACACTGAAGCTTTCTTT
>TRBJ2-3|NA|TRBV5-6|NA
CASSFGGRGDTQYF
TGTGCCAGCAGCTTCGGCGGCCGGGGAGATACGCAGTATTTT
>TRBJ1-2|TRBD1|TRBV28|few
CASSFLRQGRDGYTF
TGTGCCAGCAGTTTCCTCCGACAGGGCCGAGATGGCTACACCTTC
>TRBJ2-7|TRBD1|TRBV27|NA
CASSLASIGTGTYEQYF
TGTGCCAGCAGTCTAGCCTCGATCGGGACAGGGACCTACGAGCAGTACTTC